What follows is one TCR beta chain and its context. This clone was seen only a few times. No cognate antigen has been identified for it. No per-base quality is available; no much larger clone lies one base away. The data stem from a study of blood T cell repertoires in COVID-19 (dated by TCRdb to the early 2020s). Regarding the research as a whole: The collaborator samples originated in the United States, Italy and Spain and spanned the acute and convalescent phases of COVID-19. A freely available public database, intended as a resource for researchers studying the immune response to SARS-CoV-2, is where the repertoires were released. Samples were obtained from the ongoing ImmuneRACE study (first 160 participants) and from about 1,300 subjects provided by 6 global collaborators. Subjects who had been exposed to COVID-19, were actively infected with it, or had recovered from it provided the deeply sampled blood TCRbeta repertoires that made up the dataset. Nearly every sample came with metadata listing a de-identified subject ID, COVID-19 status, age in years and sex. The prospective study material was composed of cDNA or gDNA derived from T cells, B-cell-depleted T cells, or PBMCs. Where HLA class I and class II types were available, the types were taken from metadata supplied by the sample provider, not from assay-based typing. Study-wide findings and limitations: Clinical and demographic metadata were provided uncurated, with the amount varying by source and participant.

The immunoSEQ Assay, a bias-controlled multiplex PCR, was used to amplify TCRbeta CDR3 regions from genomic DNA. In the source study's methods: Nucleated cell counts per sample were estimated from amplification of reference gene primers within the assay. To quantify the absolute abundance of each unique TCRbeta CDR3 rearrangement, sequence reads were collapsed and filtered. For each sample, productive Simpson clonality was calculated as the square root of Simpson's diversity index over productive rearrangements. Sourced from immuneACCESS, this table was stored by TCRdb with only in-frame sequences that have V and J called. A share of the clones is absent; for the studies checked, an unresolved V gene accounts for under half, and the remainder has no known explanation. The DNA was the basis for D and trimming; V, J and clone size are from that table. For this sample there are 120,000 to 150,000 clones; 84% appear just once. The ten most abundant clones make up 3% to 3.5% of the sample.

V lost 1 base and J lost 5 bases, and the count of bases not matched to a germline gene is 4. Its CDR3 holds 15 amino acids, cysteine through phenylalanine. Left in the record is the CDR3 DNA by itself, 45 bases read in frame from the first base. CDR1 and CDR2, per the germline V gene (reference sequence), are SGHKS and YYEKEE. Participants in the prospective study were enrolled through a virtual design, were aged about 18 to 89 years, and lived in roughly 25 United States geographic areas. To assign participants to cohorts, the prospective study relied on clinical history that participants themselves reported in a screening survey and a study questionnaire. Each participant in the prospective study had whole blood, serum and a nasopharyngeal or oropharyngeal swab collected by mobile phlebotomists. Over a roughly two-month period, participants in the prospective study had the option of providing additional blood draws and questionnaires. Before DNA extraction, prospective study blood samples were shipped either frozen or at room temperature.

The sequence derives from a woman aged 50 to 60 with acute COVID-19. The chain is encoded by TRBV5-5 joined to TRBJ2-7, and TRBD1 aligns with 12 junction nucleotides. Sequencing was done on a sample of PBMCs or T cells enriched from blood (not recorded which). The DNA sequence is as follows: TGTGCCAGCAGCTTGTTAAGGGACAGGGGGCACGAGCAGTACTTC. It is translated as CASSLLRDRGHEQYF.